One and the same sample provided the 13 T cell receptor beta chains below, sequenced in a study of post-analysis software for immune sequencing data. The study's findings and limits: Among roughly five TRBV segments more frequent in patients than controls were TRBV5-6, TRBV5-1 and TRBV20-1.

No antigen is known for these receptors. Presence of unique molecular identifiers characterized the TCR beta cDNA libraries. MiXCR, run by TCRdb on the PCR reads, gives a single entry per CDR3 protein. The sample consists of fewer than 600,000 distinct CDR3 sequences, 40% to 55% of them appearing once. Material for sequencing was blood. The receptors originated from a girl between 5 and 17 years old with multiple sclerosis.

The gene calls are TRBV5-1 and TRBJ2-1; perhaps TRBD2 as D (7 bases). CDR3 length: 13 residues. The germline V gene encodes CDR1 SGHRS and CDR2 YFSETQ. V was cut by 0 bases and J by 7 bases, with 8 bases left in between. CDR3 sequence: CASSLEGGNEQFF. The CDR3 region has the DNA TGCGCCAGCAGCTTGGAGGGGGGGAATGAGCAGTTCTTC. Full variable domain (missing parts from reference TRBV5-1 and TRBJ2-1): KAGVTQTPRYLIKTRGQQVTLSCSPISGHRSVSWYQQTPGQGLQFLFEYFSETQRNKGNFPGRFSGRQFSNSRSEMNVSTLELGDSALYLCASSLEGGNEQFFGPGTRLTVL.

This clonotype has a handful of counts. The chain employs TRBV5-1 and TRBJ2-7, with 12 bases that match TRBD2. The DNA end lines up better with TRBJ2-5; the J call may be wrong. Germline loops: CDR1 SGHRS, CDR2 YFSETQ. The CDR3 runs 14 residues. CDR3 sequence: CASSLAGGSETQYF. The CDR3, as DNA: TGCGCCAGCAGTCTAGCGGGAGGGTCAGAGACCCAGTACTTC.

The chain recombines TRBV20-1 with TRBJ2-6; no clear D gene. V lost 7 bases and J 0 bases, leaving 13 bases between the germline ends. The CDR3 length is 15 residues. Per the germline V gene, CDR1 is DFQATT and CDR2 is SNEGSKA (reference sequence). The CDR3 loop is CSGVSRDSGANVLTF. DNA of the CDR3: TGCAGTGGGGTTTCAAGGGACTCTGGGGCCAACGTCCTGACTTTC.

This clonotype was counted a single time. The junction shows a germline mismatch at one end, possibly a read error. The V and J genes are TRBV27 and TRBJ1-2, with D perhaps matching TRBD1 (5 bases). The CDR3 sequence is 13 residues long. Germline V gene sequence: CDR1 MNHEY, CDR2 SMNVEV (reference sequence). The CDR3 DNA is TGTGCCAGCAGTTTGACAGCGAACTGTGGCTACACCTTC. It codes for CASSLTANCGYTF.

J is TRBJ2-7 and V is TRBV27, with D tentatively TRBD1 (5 bases). V gave up 6 bases and J gave up 3 bases, with 18 bases separating them. This CDR3 is 15 amino acids long. The germline gives CDR1 MNHEY, CDR2 SMNVEV (reference sequence). This CDR3 is CASRRQTQLGYEQYF. DNA for the CDR3: TGTGCCAGCAGAAGACAGACCCAACTCGGCTACGAGCAGTACTTC.

This clonotype appeared a few times. The chain uses TRBV7-2 and TRBJ1-2; no clear D gene. The CDR3 consists of 12 residues. Germline CDR1 is SGHTA and CDR2 is FQGNSA. V was trimmed by 1 base and J by 7 bases, leaving 7 bases between them. CDR3 bases: TGTGCCAGCAGCTTAGACGGCTGTGGCTACACCTTC. Protein product: CASSLDGCGYTF.

This clonotype appeared a few times. This chain links TRBV10-3 with TRBJ1-6, with D hard to call. Germline CDR1 is ENHRY and CDR2 is SYGVKD. The CDR3 is 14 residues long. Trimming stripped 3 bases from V and 7 bases from J, with 10 bases between. DNA of the CDR3: TGTGCCATCAGTGATTTGGCGAAAAATTCACCCCTCCACTTT. This codes for CAISDLAKNSPLHF.

Remarks on this clonotype: One end of the junction is discordant with germline, which a read error may explain. The rearrangement links TRBV28 to TRBJ1-4; weak D call: TRBD1 (5 bases). The germline V gene has CDR1 MDHEN and CDR2 SYDVKM. The CDR3 runs 15 residues. This chain's CDR3 is CASRAGGVGYERLFF. CDR3 DNA: TGTGCCAGCAGGGCCGGGGGGGTCGGTTATGAAAGACTGTTTTTT.

This clonotype was detected a few times. The chain recombines TRBV28 with TRBJ2-7; no clear D. CDR1 is MDHEN and CDR2 is SYDVKM in the germline V gene. The CDR3 length is 16 residues. The ends were cut back, 6 bases at V and 0 bases at J, with 18 bases in the middle. CDR3 coding DNA: TGTGCCAGCAGCTCCGGCGGCATCTCCAGCTCCTACGAGCAGTACTTC. Translation: CASSSGGISSSYEQYF.

This chain links TRBV29-1 with TRBJ2-6; no definite D call. Trimming pared 1 base from V and 2 bases from J, leaving 18 bases between. The CDR3 loop spans 18 amino acids. Germline CDR1 is SQVTM and CDR2 is ANQGSEA. CDR3 in amino acids: CSVEVRRVHSPGANVLTF. CDR3 DNA sequence: TGCAGCGTTGAAGTCCGCCGGGTGCACAGCCCTGGGGCCAACGTCCTGACTTTC. The full variable domain, in which reference TRBV29-1 and TRBJ2-6 provide the parts outside the CDR3, is SAVISQKPSRDICQRGTSLTIQCQVDSQVTMMFWYRQQPGQSLTLIATANQGSEATYESGFVIDKFPISRPNLTFSTLTVSNMSPEDSSIYLCSVEVRRVHSPGANVLTFGAGSRLTVL.

This rearrangement joins TRBV29-1 to TRBJ2-4; D perhaps matches TRBD2 (6 bases). Germline V gene sequence: CDR1 SQVTM, CDR2 ANQGSEA. V was clipped by 0 bases and J by 13 bases, with 13 bases between them. The CDR3 totals 12 residues. CDR3 loop: CSVEDPEGWQYF. The CDR3 DNA sequence: TGCAGCGTTGAAGATCCGGAGGGGTGGCAGTACTTC.

With respect to this clonotype: Relative to the germline gene, one junction end is altered; a read error may explain this. The genes are TRBV20-1 and TRBJ1-1; tentative D call: TRBD1 (5 bases). The CDR3 totals 13 residues. Germline V gene data show CDR1 as DFQATT and CDR2 as SNEGSKA (reference sequence). CDR3 DNA: TGCAGTGCTAGAGAGGACATGAACGCTGAAGCTTTCTTT. Translation gives CSAREDMNAEAFF.

Here the CDR3 reads CASNLGTGLTDTQYF. The DNA of the CDR3 is TGTGCCAGTAATCTTGGGACAGGGCTGACAGATACGCAGTATTTT. The gene calls are TRBV19 and TRBJ2-3; 9 positions match TRBD1. V gave up 7 bases and J gave up 3 bases; unmatched junction bases: 8. The CDR3 has 15 amino acids. CDR1 is LNHDA and CDR2 is SQIVND in the germline V gene (reference sequence).